The present entry profiles one T cell receptor (beta chain) with its context. Its antigen is not known. This sample is part of a study of cytomegalovirus exposure and HLA in healthy donors. Study results and caveats: Reportedly, HLA-A and HLA-B alleles of most subjects were accurately predicted from TCR beta.

Both 60 Vbeta primers and 13 Jbeta primers went into the PCR. Assay used: immunoSEQ multiplex PCR; TCRdb lists only in-frame clones, some missing. Its listing shows 110,000 to 150,000 clones. The sample taken for sequencing was PBMCs. The clonotype originates from a male donor in good health and CMV-seronegative.

Here the CDR3 DNA reads TGTGCCTGGAGTAGGTCTAGCGGGAGCGAGCAGTACTTC. Encoded protein: CAWSRSSGSEQYF. The chain employs TRBV30 and TRBJ2-7; 10 bases match TRBD2. The trim removed 2 bases at V and 6 bases at J, leaving 4 bases unmatched. The germline CDR1 and CDR2 sequences are GTSNPN and SVGIG (reference sequence). The CDR3 length is 13 residues.